What follows is one T cell receptor beta chain and its context. The sample is drawn from a study of blood T cell repertoires in COVID-19. Germline CDR1 and CDR2: MGHRA and YSYEKL. Trimming shortened V by 1 base and J by 4 bases, and 7 bases separated the two germline ends. CDR3 length: 13 amino acids. Enrollees, about 18 to 89 years old, lived in fewer than 25 US areas. Sequencing used immunoSEQ multiplex PCR; TCRdb keeps in-frame clones, though not all of them. The table includes roughly 310,000 clones, around nine tenths detected once. Sequenced sample: PBMCs or T cells enriched from blood (not recorded which). The TCR was taken from a woman aged 40 to 49 who had recovered from COVID-19. This chain connects TRBV4-1 to TRBJ1-1, with D perhaps TRBD1 (5 bases). CDR3 residues: CASSQVGATEAFF. The CDR3 nucleotides are TGCGCCAGCAGCCAAGTTGGGGCCACTGAAGCTTTCTTT.